The sequence of this TCR beta chain was determined in a study of CD8 T cells in ankylosing spondylitis. Findings and limits, study-wide: Disease-associated clones were reportedly significantly overrepresented in matched ankylosing spondylitis synovial fluid. For ankylosing spondylitis blood, a TCR beta motif of about eight highly homologous variants appeared characteristic. Relatively rare in peripheral blood, disease-linked clones were also CD8+.

Note on this clonotype: Antigen specificity is unknown.

This CDR3 is 14 amino acids long. The V gene's germline CDR1 is DFQATT and CDR2 SNEGSKA (reference sequence). Trimming took 1 base from V and 12 from J, leaving 19 bases between them. Quantitative 5'-RACE was performed with molecular barcodes, and it yielded the TCR beta libraries. Using its own MiXCR run on the 5' RACE reads, TCRdb lists one record per CDR3 protein. The data contain roughly 450,000 distinct CDR3 sequences, 25% to 30% of them seen just once; the ten biggest clones take up 0.89%. Sequencing was carried out using blood, either unsorted or a sorted T cell fraction (not recorded which). This clonotype originated in a male donor with ankylosing spondylitis. The chain uses TRBV20-1 and TRBJ2-1; weak D call: TRBD2 (6 bases). The CDR3 region is CSARGLASAPGQFF. The CDR3 coding sequence is TGCAGTGCTAGAGGGCTGGCTAGCGCCCCAGGGCAGTTCTTC.